The 3 T cell receptor beta chains below come from one sample, sequenced in a study of patients and donors after allogeneic stem cell transplantation. TCRdb ran MiXCR on the RT-PCR reads and lists one entry per CDR3 protein. The table has about 87,000 distinct CDR3 sequences, 5% seen once. Material: blood, either unsorted or a sorted T cell fraction (not recorded which). These receptors were collected from a human donor who was either an allogeneic HSCT recipient or a stem cell or donor lymphocyte infusion donor (not recorded which). It is not recorded whose cells these are; they may come from a transplant donor.

This clonotype has a handful of counts. The V gene is TRBV24-1, the J gene TRBJ2-3; D not resolved. Trimming shortened V by 9 bases and J by 0 bases, and 9 bases separated the two germline ends. Germline V gene sequence: CDR1 KGHDR, CDR2 SFDVKD. CDR3 size: 13 residues. The CDR3 loop is CATSLDSTDTQYF. The CDR3 nucleotides read TGTGCCACCTCCCTAGACAGCACAGATACGCAGTATTTT.

This clonotype was counted at least ten times. This chain links TRBV6-5 with TRBJ1-2; the match to TRBD1 covers 8 bases. CDR1 and CDR2 from the germline V gene are MNHEY and SVGAGI. V lost 4 bases to trimming and J lost 2 bases; unmatched junction nucleotides: 9. The CDR3 totals 16 residues. The chain's CDR3 is CASSSLQGDGNYGYTF. CDR3 bases: TGTGCCAGCAGTTCTCTACAGGGGGACGGGAACTATGGCTACACCTTC.

This clonotype has a count of ten or more. The chain carries TRBV5-5 and TRBJ1-6, with D perhaps TRBD1 (6 bases). The CDR3 spans 17 residues. Germline loops: CDR1 SGHKS, CDR2 YYEKEE (reference sequence). Between the trimmed V and J ends, which lost 5 bases and 7 bases, there was a span of 22 bases. The CDR3 region has the DNA TGTGCCAGCAGTTTTGTCTCCTCGGGACACATAAATTCACCCCTCCACTTT. Its translation is CASSFVSSGHINSPLHF.